Shown below are 12 T cell receptor beta chains from a single sample sequenced in a study of cytomegalovirus exposure and HLA in healthy donors. Repertoires were generated with immunoSEQ multiplex PCR, while TCRdb's copy carries only in-frame clones and drops some. The profile shows over 85,000 clones, about 94% of them singletons. Sample: PBMCs. All receptors derive from a woman under 40 in good health and CMV-seropositive.

The chain carries TRBV19 and TRBJ1-5; 8 bases agree with TRBD1. CDR3 size: 14 residues. Germline V lookup: CDR1 LNHDA, CDR2 SQIVND (reference sequence). Trimming removed 7 bases from V and 2 bases from J; junction bases left unmatched: 4. DNA for the CDR3: TGTGCCAGTACCCCGGGACAGGGCAATCAGCCCCAGCATTTT. Protein: CASTPGQGNQPQHF.

The chain employs TRBV29-1 and TRBJ2-7; TRBD1 matches at 7 bases. The V gene's germline CDR1 is SQVTM and CDR2 ANQGSEA. Trimming took 3 bases from V and 2 from J; bases not matched to a gene: 4. The CDR3 sequence is 13 residues long. The CDR3 spells CSVDLGTAYEQYF. CDR3 nucleotide sequence: TGCAGCGTTGATCTGGGGACAGCCTACGAGCAGTACTTC.

The chain recombines TRBV18 with TRBJ2-7; 16 bases fit TRBD2. The CDR3 has 17 residues. Losses at the gene ends were 0 bases for V and 2 bases for J; bases not matched to a gene: 1. Germline-derived CDR1 and CDR2 are KGHSH and LQKENI. CDR3 nucleotide sequence: TGTGCCAGCTCACCACCGGGACTAGCGGGAGGGGCCTACGAGCAGTACTTC. Translation: CASSPPGLAGGAYEQYF. Complete variable domain (other parts from reference TRBV18 and TRBJ2-7): NAGVMQNPRHLVRRRGQEARLRCSPMKGHSHVYWYRQLPEEGLKFMVYLQKENIIDESGMPKERFSAEFPKEGPSILRIQQVVRGDSAAYFCASSPPGLAGGAYEQYFGPGTRLTVT.

The V call is TRBV7-2, the J call TRBJ1-5, with D maybe TRBD1 (5 bases). V was shortened by 3 bases and J by 0 bases, with 12 bases between the two germline ends. The length of the CDR3 is 16 residues. Germline-derived CDR1 and CDR2 are SGHTA and FQGNSA. The CDR3 loop is CASSLRGRDSNQPQHF. The CDR3 DNA follows: TGTGCCAGCAGCTTGCGGGGGAGGGATAGCAATCAGCCCCAGCATTTT. Complete variable domain (other parts from reference TRBV7-2 and TRBJ1-5): GAGVSQSPSNKVTEKGKDVELRCDPISGHTALYWYRQSLGQGLEFLIYFQGNSAPDKSGLPSDRFSAERTGGSVSTLTIQRTQQEDSAVYLCASSLRGRDSNQPQHFGDGTRLSIL.

V is TRBV18 and J is TRBJ1-2; possible D gene TRBD1, 6 bases. There are 13 residues in the CDR3. Deletions cut 6 bases from V and 5 bases from J, with 13 bases between. Looked up from germline, CDR1 is KGHSH and CDR2 is LQKENI. Here the CDR3 reads CASSPKGGYGYTF. CDR3 nucleotide sequence: TGTGCCAGCTCCCCCAAGGGGGGGTATGGCTACACCTTC.

The CDR3 region is CASSPGVSDLRGGETQYF. DNA of the CDR3: TGCGCCAGCAGCCCCGGCGTGAGTGATTTGAGGGGAGGAGAGACCCAGTACTTC. The chain links TRBV5-1 to TRBJ2-5; D is perhaps TRBD2 (6 bases). V was clipped by 4 bases and J by 4 bases, with 26 bases between them. The CDR3 covers 18 residues. CDR1 is SGHRS, CDR2 YFSETQ, per germline.

The chain recombines TRBV5-4 with TRBJ1-1; D is possibly TRBD1 (5 bases). The CDR3 covers 13 residues. V shed 6 bases and J shed 2 bases, with 11 bases lying between them. Germline-derived CDR1 and CDR2 are SGHNT and YYREEE (reference sequence). The CDR3 loop reads CASTKTGNTEAFF. Written as DNA, the CDR3 is TGTGCCAGCACCAAAACAGGAAACACTGAAGCTTTCTTT.

The V call is TRBV6-6, the J call TRBJ1-1; 7 bases align to TRBD1. V trimming: 0 bases; J trimming: 0 bases; junction bases outside the gene matches: 4. The germline CDR1 and CDR2 sequences are MNHNY and SVGAGI (reference sequence). The length of the CDR3 is 16 residues. The CDR3 here is CASSYSKDRMNTEAFF. The CDR3, as DNA: TGTGCCAGCAGTTACTCGAAGGACAGGATGAACACTGAAGCTTTCTTT.

The J gene is TRBJ2-3, the V gene TRBV7-2; TRBD2 agrees at 9 bases. Germline CDR1 SGHTA, CDR2 FQGNSA. The ends lost 5 bases at V and 0 bases at J; junction bases unmatched: 15. This CDR3 comprises 19 residues. The CDR3 DNA is TGTGCCAGCAGCCGGCGGGGTAGCGGGAGATGGGCGAGCACAGATACGCAGTATTTT. Encoded protein: CASSRRGSGRWASTDTQYF.

The chain employs TRBV28 and TRBJ2-7; 8 nucleotides align to TRBD2. V was clipped by 6 bases and J by 7 bases; unmatched bases: 11. The CDR3 loop spans 14 amino acids. From germline, CDR1 is MDHEN and CDR2 SYDVKM. CDR3 coding DNA: TGTGCCAGCAGGGGGCAAGCGGGAGTTGGGGAGCAGTACTTC. It is translated as CASRGQAGVGEQYF.

The chain has TRBV5-4 and TRBJ1-5; 8 nucleotides match TRBD1. The V gene's germline CDR1 is SGHNT and CDR2 YYREEE (reference sequence). The CDR3 extends over 18 amino acids. V lost 4 bases and J lost 5; bases outside the gene matches: 17. The CDR3 DNA reads TGTGCCAGCAGCCTTTCCTATGGACAGGGTACTTTTGATCAGCCCCAGCATTTT. Translated, it gives CASSLSYGQGTFDQPQHF.

This chain connects TRBV6-1 to TRBJ1-4; D call uncertain. CDR1 and CDR2 (germline): MNHNS, SASEGT. The CDR3 runs to 13 residues. Trimming cost V 8 bases and J 3 bases, with 10 bases left between them. The CDR3 DNA follows: TGTGCCAGCGTGGCCCATGCTAATGAAAAACTGTTTTTT. Its translation: CASVAHANEKLFF.